The rows below give T cell receptor beta chains drawn from one sample of a study of graft-versus-host responses after intestinal transplantation. The repertoire was sequenced with immunoSEQ multiplex PCR; TCRdb's copy has only in-frame clones and lacks some. The sample shows 130,000 or so clones, about 90% of them seen only once. Their antigens remain unidentified. The input for sequencing was unstimulated CD4+ T cells sorted from spleen or lymph node cells, taken before intestinal transplant. These receptors all come from a human donor who received an intestinal transplant. Both conserved end residues are part of each CDR3. D genes are given only for firm matches. Size is stated for part of the rows, as once, few or many counts, or as a class when the clone is expanded.

>TRBJ2-5|NA|NA|TRBV5-6
CASRPRGKETQYF
TGTGCCAGCAGGCCTCGGGGGAAGGAGACCCAGTACTTC
>TRBJ2-7|NA|TRBD1|TRBV7-9
CASSPGDRPPREQYF
TGTGCCAGCAGCCCAGGGGACAGACCCCCTCGCGAGCAGTACTTC
>TRBJ1-1|NA|NA|TRBV7-9
CASSHGGGRNTEAFF
TGTGCCAGCAGCCACGGTGGAGGGCGGAACACTGAAGCTTTCTTT
>TRBJ1-1|NA|TRBD1|TRBV5-4
CASSLGTGFTEAFF
TGTGCCAGCAGCCTGGGGACAGGGTTCACTGAAGCTTTCTTT
>TRBJ2-5|once|NA|TRBV27
CASSAARGRRETQYF
TGTGCCAGCAGTGCGGCCCGGGGGAGAAGGGAGACCCAGTACTTC
>TRBJ1-2|NA|TRBD1|TRBV19
CASTWDRANYGYTF
TGTGCCAGTACCTGGGACAGGGCTAACTATGGCTACACCTTC
>TRBJ2-3|once|TRBD2|TRBV5-8
CASSGRTSGRPTDTQYF
TGTGCCAGCAGCGGTAGGACTAGCGGGAGGCCCACAGATACGCAGTATTTT
>TRBJ2-6|NA|NA|TRBV2
CASSFPTGRGANVLTF
TGTGCCAGCAGTTTTCCAACAGGGAGAGGGGCCAACGTCCTGACTTTC
>TRBJ1-5|once|TRBD1|TRBV7-8
CASSLAGDRPQHF
TGTGCCAGCAGCTTAGCAGGGGACAGGCCCCAGCATTTT
>TRBJ2-7|NA|NA|TRBV28
CASRVTGAYEQYF
TGTGCCAGCAGGGTAACAGGAGCCTACGAGCAGTACTTC
>TRBJ1-1|NA|NA|TRBV5-1
CASSLQGRQSQKAFF
TGCGCCAGCAGCCTTCAGGGCCGTCAGTCTCAGAAAGCTTTCTTT
>TRBJ2-2|NA|TRBD2|TRBV9
CASSVTSGSNTGELFF
TGTGCCAGCAGCGTGACTAGCGGATCGAACACCGGGGAGCTGTTTTTT
>TRBJ2-5|once|NA|TRBV7-2
CASSPVGGAQETQYF
TGTGCCAGCAGCCCCGTCGGAGGGGCCCAAGAGACCCAGTACTTC
>TRBJ1-2|once|TRBD1|TRBV25-1
CASSEYEGQGRYGYTF
TGTGCCAGCAGTGAATATGAGGGACAGGGTCGGTATGGCTACACCTTC
>TRBJ1-2|NA|TRBD1|TRBV9
CASSNRDRGLGYGYTF
TGTGCCAGCAGCAATCGGGACAGGGGGCTTGGCTATGGCTACACCTTC
>TRBJ2-7|few|NA|TRBV6-5
CASWGGNREQYF
TGTGCCAGCTGGGGCGGGAACCGCGAGCAGTACTTC
>TRBJ2-2|NA|TRBD2|TRBV11-2
CASSPGLVNGELFF
TGTGCCAGCAGCCCGGGACTAGTTAACGGGGAGCTGTTTTTT
>TRBJ2-7|NA|TRBD2|TRBV19
CASSIIAGITYEQYF
TGTGCCAGTAGTATAATAGCGGGAATTACCTACGAGCAGTACTTC
>TRBJ2-3|NA|NA|TRBV11-1
CASSLPSGTQYF
TGTGCCAGCAGCTTGCCCTCGGGGACGCAGTATTTT
>TRBJ2-5|NA|NA|TRBV5-1
CASSLGWGERETQYF
TGCGCCAGCAGCCTAGGATGGGGGGAGAGGGAGACCCAGTACTTC
>TRBJ2-2|NA|TRBD1|TRBV10-3
CAISGDREVSNTGELFF
TGTGCCATCAGCGGGGACAGGGAGGTCTCTAACACCGGGGAGCTGTTTTTT
>TRBJ2-3|NA|NA|TRBV5-6
CASSQPWGARSTDTQYF
TGTGCCAGCAGCCAACCGTGGGGGGCTCGTAGCACAGATACGCAGTATTTT
>TRBJ2-7|NA|TRBD1|TRBV10-3
CAISRDSYEQYF
TGTGCCATCAGTAGGGACAGTTACGAGCAGTACTTC
>TRBJ2-7|NA|NA|TRBV6-1
CASSEADASGAGGGRSSYEQYF
TGTGCCAGCAGTGAAGCGGACGCGAGCGGCGCAGGGGGGGGTCGCAGCTCCTACGAGCAGTACTTC
>TRBJ2-7|NA|NA|TRBV5-6
CASSLAYEQYF
TGTGCCAGCAGCTTGGCATACGAGCAGTACTTC
>TRBJ2-7|NA|TRBD2|TRBV10-3
CAISGASGRSYEQYF
TGTGCCATCAGTGGGGCTAGCGGGAGATCCTACGAGCAGTACTTC
>TRBJ2-5|NA|NA|TRBV5-4
CASSLEGRLVETQYF
TGTGCCAGCAGCTTGGAGGGTCGGTTGGTAGAGACCCAGTACTTC
>TRBJ1-2|NA|NA|TRBV29-1
CSVGDKSGYGYTF
TGCAGCGTTGGGGACAAGTCGGGCTATGGCTACACCTTC
>TRBJ2-1|NA|NA|TRBV5-1
CASSLGGTGNNEQFF
TGCGCCAGCAGCTTGGGAGGGACCGGGAACAATGAGCAGTTCTTC
>TRBJ1-1|NA|NA|TRBV9
CASSVAGNTEAFF
TGTGCCAGCAGCGTAGCAGGGAACACTGAAGCTTTCTTT
>TRBJ2-5|NA|NA|TRBV29-1
CSVGQQETQYF
TGCAGCGTCGGGCAGCAAGAGACCCAGTACTTC
>TRBJ1-1|NA|NA|TRBV6-5
CASSLTGNTEAFF
TGTGCCAGCAGTCTCACAGGCAACACTGAAGCTTTCTTT
>TRBJ1-6|once|NA|TRBV28
CASSLLGQSNSPLHF
TGTGCCAGCAGTTTATTGGGGCAGTCAAATTCACCCCTCCACTTT
>TRBJ1-5|once|NA|TRBV5-3
CARSLVPGHQSNQPQHF
TGTGCCAGAAGCTTGGTCCCGGGACACCAGAGCAATCAGCCCCAGCATTTT
>TRBJ2-3|NA|NA|TRBV28
CASSTLFRERFTDTQYF
TGTGCCAGCAGTACACTATTTCGGGAGCGGTTCACAGATACGCAGTATTTT
>TRBJ2-7|NA|NA|TRBV4-2
CASSQVGDNYEQYF
TGTGCCAGCAGCCAAGTGGGCGACAATTACGAGCAGTACTTC
>TRBJ1-1|NA|NA|TRBV9
CASSVGILTGFIEAFF
TGTGCCAGCAGCGTGGGGATTCTGACAGGTTTCATCGAAGCTTTCTTT
>TRBJ2-7|NA|TRBD2|TRBV5-6
CASSLSGSSYEQYF
TGTGCCAGCAGCTTAAGCGGGAGCTCCTACGAGCAGTACTTC
>TRBJ1-5|NA|NA|TRBV6-5
CASSYSQDQPQHF
TGTGCCAGCAGTTACTCCCAGGACCAGCCCCAGCATTTT